This passage covers 5 T cell receptor beta chains from one sample sequenced in a study of response to subunit inactivated influenza vaccine. From the RT-PCR reads, TCRdb called clonotypes with MiXCR, one entry per CDR3 protein. The table has 600,000 to 850,000 distinct CDR3 sequences, 14% seen once. This specimen was PBMCs from blood, taken about 14 days before vaccination. These TCRs come from a man aged 45 to 65 who received an inactivated influenza vaccine.

This clonotype occurred a few times. The chain combines TRBV5-5 with TRBJ1-6, with D hard to call. Germline V gene sequence: CDR1 SGHKS, CDR2 YYEKEE (reference sequence). V shed 0 bases and J shed 6 bases, with 10 bases lying between them. This CDR3 is 15 amino acids long. Here the CDR3 DNA reads TGTGCCAGCAGCTTGGCCCCTGTAATTAATTCACCCCTCCACTTT. Translated, it gives CASSLAPVINSPLHF.

The sample holds many counts of this clonotype. The genes are TRBV14 and TRBJ2-5, with D unclear. Trimming cost V 3 bases and J 4 bases, with 3 bases left between them. This CDR3 is 11 amino acids long. Germline V lookup: CDR1 SGHDN, CDR2 FVKESK. Here the CDR3 DNA reads TGTGCCAGCAGCCATCTAGAGACCCAGTACTTC. Its protein product is CASSHLETQYF.

This clonotype showed up just a few times. This chain joins TRBV6-1 and TRBJ2-7; 7 nucleotides line up with TRBD2. CDR1 is MNHNS and CDR2 is SASEGT in the germline V gene. The V and J ends lost 6 bases and 2 bases, in that order; junction bases with no gene match: 10. This CDR3 contains 15 residues. The CDR3 reads CASRKAREYPYEQYF. The CDR3 DNA sequence: TGTGCCAGCAGGAAAGCGCGGGAGTATCCCTACGAGCAGTACTTC.

The J gene is TRBJ2-3, the V gene TRBV12-3 or TRBV12-4; 7 bases match TRBD2. This CDR3 region has 13 residues. After removal of 5 bases from V and 8 bases from J, the junction contained 7 bases not matched to a gene. CDR3 amino acids: CASSQREAGTQYF. The CDR3, as DNA: TGTGCCAGCAGTCAACGGGAGGCCGGTACGCAGTATTTT.

Many counts were recorded for this clonotype. The J gene is TRBJ1-3, the V gene TRBV20-1; D not resolved. The germline CDR1 and CDR2 sequences are DFQATT and SNEGSKA (reference sequence). V gave up 1 base and J gave up 0 bases, with 10 bases separating them. There are 15 residues in the CDR3. In DNA form, the CDR3 reads TGCAGTGCTAGAGGTTTGGGCGACTCTGGAAACACCATATATTTT. This sequence encodes CSARGLGDSGNTIYF.